The rows below give T cell receptor beta chains drawn from one sample of a study of beta chain features in type 1 diabetes. Measured with immunoSEQ multiplex PCR; TCRdb has only the in-frame clones, and not every one. Among around 300,000 clones listed, about 11% were seen once. The sample taken for sequencing was naive CD4+ T cells from blood. The receptors come from a woman in her thirties in good health. The CDR3 runs from the conserved cysteine through the conserved F or W. The D gene is left open where the match is weak. Clone size, where shown, is once, few, many, or a class for clones that have expanded.

v_call	clone_size	j_call	d_call	cdr3_nt	cdr3_aa
TRBV28	.	TRBJ2-6	TRBD1	TGTGCCAGCAGTTTATCAATGGGACAGGGGGCGCCGGAAGCAGGTACCTCTGGGGCCAACGTCCTGACTTTC	CASSLSMGQGAPEAGTSGANVLTF
TRBV9	few	TRBJ2-2	TRBD1	TGTGCCAGCAGCGTAGGTGCAGGGGGCATCCGAGGCACCGGGGAGCTGTTTTTT	CASSVGAGGIRGTGELFF
TRBV4-2	.	TRBJ1-2	.	TGTGCCAGCAGCCAAGATTGGGCAGGGCCTTATGGCTACACCTTC	CASSQDWAGPYGYTF
TRBV27	.	TRBJ1-2	TRBD1	TGTGCCAGCACCAAAACAGGGGGCGCGGGCTATGGCTACACCTTC	CASTKTGGAGYGYTF
TRBV9	.	TRBJ2-2	.	TGTGCCAGCAGCGCCCGACGGAGCACCGGGGAGCTGTTTTTT	CASSARRSTGELFF
TRBV10-3	.	TRBJ2-1	TRBD2	TGTGCCATCAGTGAGTTGATCTGGGGGAGGGATGAGCAGTTCTTC	CAISELIWGRDEQFF
TRBV11-2	.	TRBJ2-7	.	TGTGCCAGCAGCTCCGATAGTGTAAGCGGATCCTCCTACGAGCAGTACTTC	CASSSDSVSGSSYEQYF
TRBV7-2	few	TRBJ2-4	.	TGTGCCAGCAGCCCGTCCCCTGCGGAGTGGATTCAGTACTTC	CASSPSPAEWIQYF
TRBV7-2	.	TRBJ2-1	TRBD2	TGTGCCAGCAGCTCCAAAGCGGGAAGCAATGAGCAGTTCTTC	CASSSKAGSNEQFF
TRBV5-6	.	TRBJ2-2	TRBD2	TGTGCCAGCAGCTGGAGATCCGCGGTGGCGGGAGGGCCTCGGGGGGAGCTGTTTTTT	CASSWRSAVAGGPRGELFF
TRBV28	.	TRBJ2-6	.	TGTGCCAGCAGCCGACAGGTCAACTCTGGGGCCAACGTCCTGACTTTC	CASSRQVNSGANVLTF
TRBV4-3	.	TRBJ2-3	TRBD2	TGCGCCAGCAGCCAAGATAGCCCCGGGACTAGCGGGGCAGATACGCAGTATTTT	CASSQDSPGTSGADTQYF
TRBV12-5	few	TRBJ1-1	.	TGTGCTAGTGCTCGACAGTGGGCCACTGAAGCTTTCTTT	CASARQWATEAFF
TRBV6-6	few	TRBJ1-5	.	TGTGCCAGCAGTTACTTCGACAGAGACAATCAGCCCCAGCATTTT	CASSYFDRDNQPQHF
TRBV5-1	.	TRBJ2-1	TRBD2	TGCGCCAGCAGTCCTAGCGGGGAGTCCTACAATGAGCAGTTCTTC	CASSPSGESYNEQFF
TRBV7-9	few	TRBJ1-1	.	TGTGCCAGCAGCTTAGTTTCCCAGGTGGACACTGAAGCTTTCTTT	CASSLVSQVDTEAFF
TRBV9	few	TRBJ2-1	TRBD2	TGTGCCAGCAGCGTAGTAGGGCGGGGGGGGCCCTACAATGAGCAGTTCTTC	CASSVVGRGGPYNEQFF